What follows are 17 T cell receptor beta chains derived from one specimen sequenced in a study of blood T cell repertoires in COVID-19. TCRdb's table, derived via immunoSEQ multiplex PCR, lists solely in-frame clones and lacks some. The table lists about 180,000 clones, 65% to 90% of them singletons. The sequencing sample was made of PBMCs or T cells enriched from blood (not recorded which). The origin of the receptors is a man aged 45-65 years who had recovered from COVID-19.

This clone was detected only a few times. The chain uses TRBV3-1 (or the pseudogene TRBV3-2) and TRBJ1-4; no firm D call. Germline assignment: CDR1 LGHDT and CDR2 YNNKEL (reference sequence). This CDR3 region has 15 residues. With 4 bases removed from V and 8 bases from J, the gap between germline ends came to 17 bases. CDR3 coding DNA: TGTGCCAGCAGCCCCCGCCTCCCAGGCGTCGAAAAACTGTTTTTT. Its protein is CASSPRLPGVEKLFF.

The chain uses TRBV7-6 and TRBJ1-4; D not certain. The CDR3 sequence is 15 residues long. Per germline, CDR1 SGHVS and CDR2 FNYEAQ. V was cut by 2 bases and J by 5 bases, with 12 bases left in between. For the CDR3, the DNA is TGTGCCAGCAGCTTAAACTCGGTCGAAAATGAAAAACTGTTTTTT. Its protein product is CASSLNSVENEKLFF. The complete variable domain, with remaining parts taken from reference TRBV7-6 and TRBJ1-4, reads GAGVSQSPRYKVTKRGQDVALRCDPISGHVSLYWYRQALGQGPEFLTYFNYEAQQDKSGLPNDRFSAERPEGSISTLTIQRTEQRDSAMYRCASSLNSVENEKLFFGSGTQLSVL.

The chain is built from TRBV4-1 and TRBJ1-2; 11 bases match TRBD1. Trimming at V came to 4 bases and at J to 4 bases, leaving 5 bases not matched to a gene. The CDR3 sequence is 15 residues long. Germline lookup yields CDR1 MGHRA and CDR2 YSYEKL. The CDR3 sequence is CASSPWTGGFYGYTF. The DNA for the CDR3 is TGCGCCAGCAGCCCGTGGACAGGGGGCTTCTATGGCTACACCTTC.

The genes are TRBV3-1 (or the pseudogene TRBV3-2) and TRBJ2-4; 11 bases are shared with TRBD1. In germline, CDR1 is LGHDT, CDR2 YNNKEL (reference sequence). J gave up 0 bases and V 3 bases, and 1 base lay outside the gene matches. This CDR3 has 16 residues. CDR3 in amino acids: CASSQDRGQAKNIQYF. The CDR3 bases are TGTGCCAGCAGCCAGGACAGGGGGCAAGCCAAAAACATTCAGTACTTC.

V usage is TRBV30 and J usage is TRBJ1-2, with a tentative D call TRBD1 (5 bases). Germline V gene lookup returns CDR1 GTSNPN and CDR2 SVGIG (reference sequence). V was cut by 0 bases and J by 6 bases, with 11 bases left in between. The CDR3 totals 13 residues. CDR3 protein: CAWSVQAANGYTF. The CDR3 DNA reads as TGTGCCTGGAGTGTACAGGCCGCCAATGGCTACACCTTC.

The V and J genes are TRBV5-1 and TRBJ1-1; D is unclear. V shed 0 bases and J shed 1 base, with 4 bases lying between them. The germline CDR1 and CDR2 sequences are SGHRS and YFSETQ. The CDR3 runs 13 residues. The CDR3 nucleotides are TGCGCCAGCAGCTTGGCTTCGAACACTGAAGCTTTCTTT. This encodes CASSLASNTEAFF.

V and J are TRBV7-2 and TRBJ1-2, with D possibly being TRBD1 (5 bases). V lost 5 bases and J lost 7, with 17 bases in between. The CDR3 length is 14 residues. Germline V gene sequence: CDR1 SGHTA, CDR2 FQGNSA. The CDR3 region is CASSRETVIRGYTF. CDR3 DNA: TGTGCCAGCAGCCGCGAGACAGTGATACGTGGCTACACCTTC.

For this clone: Within the sample, other DNA sequences also encode this same CDR3. Here the CDR3 reads CASSQVLYGYTF. CDR3 sequence (DNA): TGTGCCAGCAGCCAAGTCTTATATGGCTACACCTTC. This chain links TRBV3-1 (or the pseudogene TRBV3-2) with TRBJ1-2; no definite D call. The CDR3 contains 12 residues. Trimming stripped 1 base from V and 5 bases from J, with 5 bases between. Germline CDR1 and CDR2: LGHDT and YNNKEL (reference sequence).

The rearrangement links TRBV6-4 to TRBJ1-1; 10 nucleotides align to TRBD1. The J segment lost 6 bases and the V segment lost 5 bases, leaving 6 bases of the junction unmatched. Germline V gene sequence: CDR1 MRHNA, CDR2 SNTAGT. The CDR3 sequence is 14 residues long. The CDR3 reads CASSLGQGEAEAFF. Written as DNA, the CDR3 is TGTGCCAGCAGTCTAGGACAGGGGGAAGCTGAAGCTTTCTTT.

The gene calls are TRBV6-6 and TRBJ1-2; TRBD1 aligns across 8 bases. CDR3 length equals 14 residues. Germline V CDR1 and CDR2: MNHNY, SVGAGI (reference sequence). The trim removed 4 bases at V and 6 bases at J, leaving 7 bases unmatched. The chain's CDR3 is CASSLYQGAHGYTF. CDR3 DNA: TGTGCCAGCAGTTTATACCAGGGGGCGCATGGCTACACCTTC.

The V and J genes are TRBV30 and TRBJ1-1; D unclear. The CDR3 has 14 residues. Germline CDR1 GTSNPN, CDR2 SVGIG (reference sequence). V lost 2 bases and J 6 bases, leaving 16 bases between the germline ends. CDR3 in DNA: TGTGCCTGGAGTCTTGGCGGGGAAGGACCTGAAGCTTTCTTT. Translating gives CAWSLGGEGPEAFF.

The rearrangement joins TRBV6-5 to TRBJ2-3, with TRBD1 as a possible D gene (6 bases). The CDR3 has 15 residues. Trimming cost V 6 bases and J 1 base, with 14 bases left between them. Germline V gene data show CDR1 as MNHEY and CDR2 as SVGAGI. The CDR3 loop reads CASRYQGIGTDTQYF. CDR3 bases: TGTGCCAGCAGGTATCAGGGGATTGGCACAGATACGCAGTATTTT.

This chain joins TRBV11-3 and TRBJ2-3, with 8 bases matching TRBD2. CDR1 and CDR2 (germline): SGHNT, YENEEA. Unmatched junction bases numbered 4, after V lost 5 bases and J lost 3 bases. The CDR3 totals 14 residues. CDR3 protein: CASSRGGRTDTQYF. In nucleotides, the CDR3 is TGTGCCAGCAGCCGCGGGGGGAGAACAGATACGCAGTATTTT. Filled out from reference TRBV11-3 and TRBJ2-3, the complete variable domain reads EAGVVQSPRYKIIEKKQPVAFWCNPISGHNTLYWYLQNLGQGPELLIRYENEEAVDDSQLPKDRFSAERLKGVDSTLKIQPAELGDSAVYLCASSRGGRTDTQYFGPGTRLTVL.

This sequence joins TRBV7-3 and TRBJ2-3, with 9 bases fitting TRBD1. The CDR3 extends over 15 amino acids. After removal of 6 bases from V and 1 base from J, the junction contained 5 bases not matched to a gene. Looked up from germline, CDR1 is SGHTA and CDR2 is FQGTGA. Here the CDR3 reads CASSTTGGGTDTQYF. DNA of the CDR3: TGTGCCAGCAGTACGACAGGGGGTGGCACAGATACGCAGTATTTT.

V gene TRBV5-4 combines with J gene TRBJ1-2; the D gene is possibly TRBD1 (6 bases). The V gene's germline CDR1 is SGHNT and CDR2 YYREEE (reference sequence). The CDR3 contains 17 residues. Trimming shortened V by 0 bases and J by 2 bases, and 17 bases separated the two germline ends. The CDR3 protein is CASSLGLGDIVNYGYTF. CDR3 DNA sequence: TGTGCCAGCAGCTTGGGACTTGGGGACATTGTAAACTATGGCTACACCTTC.

This clone has a handful of counts. V usage is TRBV28 and J usage is TRBJ1-1, with 7 bases that match TRBD1. The trim removed 4 bases at V and 1 base at J, leaving 6 bases unmatched. The CDR3 extends over 15 amino acids. The V gene's germline CDR1 is MDHEN and CDR2 SYDVKM. The DNA of the CDR3 is TGTGCCAGCAGTTACGAGGGGGCCCGGAACACTGAAGCTTTCTTT. Its translation is CASSYEGARNTEAFF.

V usage is TRBV10-3 and J usage is TRBJ2-1; D is ambiguous. In germline, CDR1 is ENHRY, CDR2 SYGVKD. CDR3 size: 13 residues. V was cut by 0 bases and J by 5 bases, with 5 bases left in between. CDR3 amino acids: CAISESRDNEQFF. CDR3 in DNA: TGTGCCATCAGTGAGTCGAGAGACAATGAGCAGTTCTTC.